The 8 T cell receptor beta chains listed next were all sequenced from one sample in a study of Ad26.COV2.S vaccination and SARS-CoV-2 variants. Only in-frame clones appear in the TCRdb table, and some are missing; sequencing was by immunoSEQ multiplex PCR. Among 410,000 or so clones listed, over 80% were seen once. As for treatment: some 20 received Ad26.COV2.S at low or high dose, single or two shots; 5 received placebo; per-sample allocation not given. The samples date from day 63 after the first vaccine or placebo injection. The sequenced sample was peripheral blood, obtained in a trial of Ad26.COV2.S vaccine versus placebo. Receptors were obtained from a person between 18 and 59 years old who received the Ad26.COV2.S COVID-19 vaccine or a placebo.

The rearrangement joins TRBV7-2 to TRBJ1-2; D gene uncertain. The germline V and J ends were trimmed by 5 bases and 2 bases, with 15 bases remaining between them. This CDR3 has 15 amino acids. CDR1 and CDR2 (germline): SGHTA, FQGNSA. CDR3 sequence reads: CASSLKEGTNYGYTF. The CDR3, as DNA: TGTGCCAGCAGCCTAAAGGAGGGTACAAACTATGGCTACACCTTC. Full variable domain (remainder filled in from reference TRBV7-2 and TRBJ1-2): GAGVSQSPSNKVTEKGKDVELRCDPISGHTALYWYRQSLGQGLEFLIYFQGNSAPDKSGLPSDRFSAERTGGSVSTLTIQRTQQEDSAVYLCASSLKEGTNYGYTFGSGTRLTVV.

The chain joins TRBV18 to TRBJ1-1; D not resolved. Germline CDR1 and CDR2: KGHSH and LQKENI. There are 13 residues in the CDR3. With 5 bases removed from V and 3 bases from J, the gap between germline ends came to 10 bases. The CDR3 protein is CASSGSPYTEAFF. CDR3 DNA: TGTGCCAGCTCAGGGTCCCCATACACTGAAGCTTTCTTT.

The V and J genes are TRBV9 and TRBJ2-2; 11 positions agree with TRBD2. CDR3 length equals 19 residues. CDR1 is SGDLS and CDR2 is YYNGEE in the germline V gene. V lost 3 bases and J lost 0; bases outside the gene matches: 10. The chain's CDR3 is CASSGQLAGENANTGELFF. Here the CDR3 DNA reads TGTGCCAGCAGCGGCCAACTAGCGGGGGAGAACGCGAACACCGGGGAGCTGTTTTTT. Supplemented by reference TRBV9 and TRBJ2-2, the full variable domain reads DSGVTQTPKHLITATGQRVTLRCSPRSGDLSVYWYQQSLDQGLQFLIQYYNGEERAKGNILERFSAQQFPDLHSELNLSSLELGDSALYFCASSGQLAGENANTGELFFGEGSRLTVL.

The chain uses TRBV7-2 and TRBJ2-7, with 9 bases that match TRBD2. CDR3 length: 17 amino acids. The V gene end was trimmed by 1 base and the J gene end by 3 bases; junction bases not matched to a gene: 10. Germline V gene sequence: CDR1 SGHTA, CDR2 FQGNSA. In DNA form, the CDR3 reads TGTGCCAGCAGCTTAGGGTGGGGTAGCGGGGGAGTCTACGAGCAGTACTTC. Encoded protein: CASSLGWGSGGVYEQYF.

The chain links TRBV7-8 to TRBJ1-4; 8 nucleotides align to TRBD1. Trimming removed 6 bases from V and 5 bases from J; junction bases left unmatched: 8. The CDR3 consists of 15 residues. Germline lookup yields CDR1 SGHVS and CDR2 FQNEAQ. DNA for the CDR3: TGTGCCAGCAGTCGAAGTACAGGGGGAAATGAAAAACTGTTTTTT. This encodes CASSRSTGGNEKLFF.

The rearrangement uses TRBV5-4 and TRBJ2-5; 10 nucleotides match TRBD2. V was pared by 4 bases and J by 6 bases, with 6 bases of the junction left unmatched. The CDR3 totals 14 residues. Germline V gives CDR1 SGHNT, CDR2 YYREEE (reference sequence). The CDR3 protein is CASSTGLAVKTQYF. CDR3 DNA: TGTGCCAGCAGCACAGGACTAGCGGTAAAGACCCAGTACTTC. Using reference TRBV5-4 and TRBJ2-5 for the parts outside the CDR3, the full variable domain is ETGVTQSPTHLIKTRGQQVTLRCSSQSGHNTVSWYQQALGQGPQFIFQYYREEENGRGNFPPRFSGLQFPNYSSELNVNALELDDSALYLCASSTGLAVKTQYFGPGTRLLVL.

This rearrangement joins TRBV4-3 to TRBJ2-7, with 12 nucleotides matching TRBD2. Germline V gene data show CDR1 as LGHNA and CDR2 as YSLEER. The CDR3 is 16 amino acids. V was clipped by 1 base and J by 3 bases; unmatched bases: 4. The CDR3 region has the DNA TGCGCCAGCAGCCAAGCTCCGGGACTAGCGGGCTACGAGCAGTACTTC. It is translated as CASSQAPGLAGYEQYF.

This chain uses TRBV6-6 with TRBJ2-3; D may match TRBD1 or TRBD2 (5 bases each). Germline values: CDR1 MNHNY, CDR2 SVGAGI (reference sequence). The V gene lost 5 bases and the J gene lost 0 bases, with 12 bases spanning the gap. CDR3 length: 15 amino acids. The CDR3 DNA follows: TGTGCCAGCAGTGACCGGGGCGCCAGCACAGATACGCAGTATTTT. It codes for CASSDRGASTDTQYF.